This entry is about one T cell receptor (beta chain). Its specificity is not known. Produced via immunoSEQ multiplex PCR; TCRdb's table is partial and in-frame only. The sample consists of about 680,000 clones, 55% to 85% of them appearing once. The source of the sample is a study of shared clonotypes between healthy human individuals. Germline V gene sequence: CDR1 MDHEN, CDR2 SYDVKM. The CDR3 loop spans 12 amino acids. Trimming took 4 bases from V and 5 from J, leaving 8 bases between them. Notes on the study in general: Sampling included only blood; tissue repertoires likely differ. Clonotypes shared by all four donors outscored non-shared clonotypes in generation probability.

This sequence originates from a woman in her thirties in good health. The material sequenced was memory CD4+ T cells sorted from blood. Subset: CD45RA-negative fraction. V gene TRBV28 combines with J gene TRBJ1-1; D call uncertain. The CDR3 is CASSSSGTEAFF. In DNA form, the CDR3 reads TGTGCCAGCAGTTCGTCGGGAACTGAAGCTTTCTTT.